The 28 T cell receptor beta chains presented below share a single source sample, sequenced in a study of blood T cell repertoires in COVID-19. Method: immunoSEQ multiplex PCR; TCRdb's copy keeps in-frame clones and lacks some. The data hold hundreds of thousands of clones, with around nine tenths observed a single time. Sequenced material: peripheral blood. These receptor sequences come from a man between 65 and 80 years old with acute or convalescent COVID-19.

The rearrangement uses TRBV6-6 and TRBJ2-5; tentative D call: TRBD2 (5 bases). This CDR3 region has 13 residues. CDR1 and CDR2 (germline): MNHNY, SVGAGI (reference sequence). The ends were cut back, 4 bases at V and 7 bases at J, with 13 bases in the middle. CDR3 bases: TGTGCCAGCAGTTCGGACGCCAGCGGGACCCAGTACTTC. Translated: CASSSDASGTQYF.

This chain connects TRBV7-2 to TRBJ1-2; TRBD1 is a possible D gene (5 bases). Trimming stripped 5 bases from V and 4 bases from J, with 17 bases between. The germline gives CDR1 SGHTA, CDR2 FQGNSA. There are 15 residues in the CDR3. The chain's CDR3 is CASSRYPPGVYGYTF. CDR3 in DNA: TGTGCCAGCAGCCGTTACCCCCCGGGGGTCTATGGCTACACCTTC.

The chain uses TRBV6-1 and TRBJ2-5, with D maybe TRBD2 (7 bases). Between the trimmed V and J ends, which lost 7 bases and 6 bases, there was a span of 12 bases. The germline CDR1 and CDR2 sequences are MNHNS and SASEGT. The CDR3 totals 12 residues. This CDR3 reads CASKGGVQTQYF. CDR3 nucleotides: TGTGCCAGCAAGGGGGGGGTGCAGACCCAGTACTTC.

This clone was counted once. J is TRBJ2-3 and V is TRBV29-1; no firm D call. This CDR3 is built from 11 residues. Germline loops: CDR1 SQVTM, CDR2 ANQGSEA. V was shortened by 2 bases and J by 5 bases, with 5 bases between the two germline ends. The CDR3 DNA reads TGCAGCGTTGAATCGTTAGATACGCAGTATTTT. Protein: CSVESLDTQYF.

The chain employs TRBV19 and TRBJ2-6, with TRBD1 matching over 9 bases. Germline V gives CDR1 LNHDA, CDR2 SQIVND (reference sequence). After removal of 0 bases from V and 1 base from J, the junction contained 4 bases not matched to a gene. This CDR3 comprises 18 residues. CDR3 sequence reads: CASSIDSGTGSGANVLTF. The CDR3 coding sequence is TGTGCCAGTAGTATAGATTCCGGGACAGGGTCTGGGGCCAACGTCCTGACTTTC.

This clone has just one count. The chain joins TRBV28 to TRBJ1-5; no clear D gene. V was trimmed by 5 bases and J by 2 bases, leaving 13 bases between them. The CDR3 spans 15 residues. The germline gives CDR1 MDHEN, CDR2 SYDVKM. The CDR3 protein is CASSQTYPGNQPQHF. CDR3 in DNA: TGTGCCAGCAGTCAAACATATCCTGGCAATCAGCCCCAGCATTTT.

This clone was observed a single time. The same CDR3 also results from other DNA sequences found in this sample. V gene TRBV11-2 combines with J gene TRBJ2-5, with TRBD1 matching 7 bases. The CDR3 loop spans 13 amino acids. Germline-derived CDR1 and CDR2 are SGHAT and FQNNGV. J lost 5 bases, V lost 5 bases, and 5 bases had no gene match. The CDR3, as DNA: TGTGCCAGCAGCCGTGACAGGGCTGAGACCCAGTACTTC. Its translation: CASSRDRAETQYF.

This clone turned up a few times. V and J are TRBV9 and TRBJ2-2; no definite D call. Germline CDR1 is SGDLS and CDR2 is YYNGEE. Trimming left V 2 bases short and J 6 bases short, with 14 bases between. This CDR3 region has 15 residues. The CDR3 loop reads CASSVGPLRSGELFF. The CDR3 nucleotides are TGTGCCAGCAGCGTGGGCCCCCTAAGGTCCGGGGAGCTGTTTTTT.

This chain links TRBV7-6 with TRBJ2-7; tentatively, D is TRBD1 (6 bases). The length of the CDR3 is 15 residues. Germline CDR1 SGHVS, CDR2 FNYEAQ. Trimming pared 4 bases from V and 3 bases from J, leaving 16 bases between. The CDR3 region is CASSWGHRDNYEQYF. The CDR3 coding sequence is TGTGCCAGCAGCTGGGGTCACAGGGATAACTACGAGCAGTACTTC.

The chain employs TRBV10-1 and TRBJ2-7, with 10 bases that match TRBD2. V was clipped by 1 base and J by 6 bases; unmatched bases: 9. The CDR3 length is 16 residues. Germline V lookup: CDR1 WNHNN, CDR2 SYGVQD (reference sequence). As DNA, the CDR3 is TGCGCCAGCAGTGAGTGGCTAGCGGGGGTGGTAATCGAGCAGTACTTC. It encodes CASSEWLAGVVIEQYF.

This chain links TRBV9 with TRBJ1-2; TRBD1 aligns across 7 bases. The CDR3 loop spans 13 amino acids. CDR1 SGDLS and CDR2 YYNGEE come from the germline V gene. V lost 7 bases to trimming and J lost 3 bases; unmatched junction nucleotides: 6. The CDR3 sequence: CASQHGTDYGYTF. The CDR3 DNA sequence: TGTGCCAGCCAGCACGGGACAGACTATGGCTACACCTTC.

CDR3 DNA: TGTGCCAGCAGCGTAGGATGGGCGGGGTCGGGGGAAGAGACCCAGTACTTC. Its translation: CASSVGWAGSGEETQYF. The genes are TRBV9 and TRBJ2-5; D might be TRBD2 (6 bases). Germline CDR1 SGDLS, CDR2 YYNGEE. The ends were cut back, 0 bases at V and 3 bases at J, with 18 bases in the middle. The CDR3 totals 17 residues.

The chain uses TRBV2 and TRBJ1-1; 9 bases align to TRBD1. The J segment lost 4 bases and the V segment lost 2 bases, leaving 8 bases of the junction unmatched. Germline loops: CDR1 SNHLY, CDR2 FYNNEI. The CDR3 has 16 residues. CDR3 loop: CASSEQQGQGITEAFF. The CDR3 coding sequence is TGTGCCAGCAGTGAACAACAGGGACAGGGTATCACTGAAGCTTTCTTT.

The chain is built from TRBV2 and TRBJ2-1; D is perhaps TRBD2 (6 bases). The CDR3 sequence is 15 residues long. With 6 bases removed from V and 0 bases from J, the gap between germline ends came to 12 bases. Per the germline V gene, CDR1 is SNHLY and CDR2 is FYNNEI. CDR3 protein: CASRRDLSSYNEQFF. The CDR3 DNA is TGTGCCAGCAGAAGGGACTTAAGCTCCTACAATGAGCAGTTCTTC.

This chain uses TRBV6-5 with TRBJ1-5; D is possibly TRBD1 (5 bases). Trimming cost V 10 bases and J 14 bases, with 24 bases left between them. The CDR3 totals 13 residues. Germline CDR1 reads MNHEY; CDR2 reads SVGAGI. Here the CDR3 reads CATSGTVPFLEHF. The CDR3 DNA reads TGTGCCACTTCCGGGACTGTGCCGTTTCTAGAGCATTTT.

The chain carries TRBV7-9 and TRBJ2-7; TRBD1 aligns across 7 bases. V shed 5 bases, J shed 5 bases, and the junction held 9 bases outside the gene matches. The CDR3 sequence is 14 residues long. The germline V gene has CDR1 SEHNR and CDR2 FQNEAQ (reference sequence). The CDR3 sequence is CASSPRDRFHEQYF. CDR3 nucleotides: TGTGCCAGCAGCCCCCGGGACAGATTCCACGAGCAGTACTTC.

This clone came up a few times. The chain is built from TRBV6-1 and TRBJ1-1; D remains unclear. This CDR3 contains 13 residues. V was cut by 2 bases and J by 0 bases, with 4 bases left in between. Germline CDR1 and CDR2: MNHNS and SASEGT. The CDR3 is CASSEILNTEAFF. The CDR3 nucleotides are TGTGCCAGCAGTGAAATCTTGAACACTGAAGCTTTCTTT.

The V call is TRBV27, the J call TRBJ1-6; TRBD1 agrees at 10 bases. Losses at the gene ends were 0 bases for V and 10 bases for J; bases not matched to a gene: 3. The CDR3 length is 15 residues. Germline CDR1 reads MNHEY; CDR2 reads SMNVEV (reference sequence). CDR3 DNA: TGTGCCAGCAGTTTATCCGGGACAGGGGAGTCACCCCTCCACTTT. It is translated as CASSLSGTGESPLHF.

In nucleotides, the CDR3 is TGTGCCAGCAGCTTAGGCAACCCACGGTGGGGCTACACCTTC. Translating it yields CASSLGNPRWGYTF. The V gene is TRBV7-2, the J gene TRBJ1-2, with D unclear. Germline lookup yields CDR1 SGHTA and CDR2 FQGNSA. The CDR3 is made up of 14 amino acids. V was cut by 1 base and J by 8 bases, with 14 bases left in between. Together with reference TRBV7-2 and TRBJ1-2, the CDR3 gives the full variable domain: GAGVSQSPSNKVTEKGKDVELRCDPISGHTALYWYRQSLGQGLEFLIYFQGNSAPDKSGLPSDRFSAERTGGSVSTLTIQRTQQEDSAVYLCASSLGNPRWGYTFGSGTRLTVV.

This clone was counted between two and nine times. V usage is TRBV5-1 and J usage is TRBJ2-7; 9 bases agree with TRBD2. The CDR3 length is 17 residues. The germline V gene encodes CDR1 SGHRS and CDR2 YFSETQ. Trimming at V came to 3 bases and at J to 5 bases, leaving 15 bases not matched to a gene. The CDR3 is CASSSDSGAGGKDEQYF. CDR3 bases: TGCGCCAGCAGCTCCGACAGCGGAGCGGGGGGTAAGGACGAGCAGTACTTC.

The rearrangement links TRBV5-1 to TRBJ2-5; D might be TRBD1 (7 bases). The CDR3 covers 16 residues. V lost 0 bases and J 5 bases, leaving 17 bases between the germline ends. The V gene's germline CDR1 is SGHRS and CDR2 YFSETQ. CDR3 in amino acids: CASSLAGVRGVETQYF. The CDR3 region has the DNA TGCGCCAGCAGCTTGGCAGGTGTCAGGGGGGTTGAGACCCAGTACTTC.

The chain combines TRBV7-2 with TRBJ1-1; D not certain. CDR1 is SGHTA, CDR2 FQGNSA, per germline. This CDR3 has 15 amino acids. The V and J ends lost 1 base and 5 bases respectively, with 14 bases between them. The CDR3 spells CASSLGAGSGTEAFF. The DNA for the CDR3 is TGTGCCAGCAGCTTAGGAGCAGGTTCAGGTACTGAAGCTTTCTTT.

This clone was seen just once. This chain joins TRBV15 and TRBJ1-1; 7 bases agree with TRBD1. The CDR3 loop spans 16 amino acids. The junction had 9 bases not matched to a gene; V was cut back by 1 base and J by 4 bases. Per germline, CDR1 LNHNV and CDR2 YYDKDF (reference sequence). CDR3 sequence: CATSRGGRYRGTEAFF. The CDR3, as DNA: TGTGCCACCAGCAGAGGCGGGAGGTACAGGGGCACTGAAGCTTTCTTT.

The genes are TRBV4-2 and TRBJ2-3; D call uncertain. CDR3 length: 15 residues. Germline CDR1 and CDR2: LGHNA and YNFKEQ. V was trimmed by 0 bases and J by 0 bases, leaving 7 bases between them. CDR3 nucleotide sequence: TGTGCCAGCAGCCAAGATCCCCAGAGCACAGATACGCAGTATTTT. Its translation is CASSQDPQSTDTQYF.

V is TRBV6-4 and J is TRBJ1-1, with a possible D match to TRBD1 (5 bases). The ends were cut back, 4 bases at V and 4 bases at J, with 13 bases in the middle. This CDR3 is 14 amino acids long. Per the germline V gene, CDR1 is MRHNA and CDR2 is SNTAGT. The chain's CDR3 is CASSVEDGATEAFF. DNA for the CDR3: TGTGCCAGCAGTGTCGAGGATGGGGCCACTGAAGCTTTCTTT.

This rearrangement joins TRBV14 to TRBJ1-1; D gene uncertain. The V end lost 6 bases, the J end lost 4 bases, and 12 bases lay between the germline ends. Germline values: CDR1 SGHDN, CDR2 FVKESK. This CDR3 contains 13 residues. CDR3 sequence: CASSHEFVTEAFF. CDR3 nucleotides: TGTGCCAGCAGTCACGAGTTCGTCACTGAAGCTTTCTTT.

This clone was observed a single time. V and J are TRBV9 and TRBJ2-3, with a weak D call TRBD2 (6 bases). Germline CDR1 reads SGDLS; CDR2 reads YYNGEE. The CDR3 contains 15 residues. Trimming removed 3 bases from V and 3 bases from J, with 14 bases in between. The CDR3 is CASSGLVPLTDTQYF. The CDR3 nucleotides read TGTGCCAGCAGCGGACTAGTCCCGCTTACAGATACGCAGTATTTT. The variable domain in full, with the rest retrieved from reference TRBV9 and TRBJ2-3, is DSGVTQTPKHLITATGQRVTLRCSPRSGDLSVYWYQQSLDQGLQFLIQYYNGEERAKGNILERFSAQQFPDLHSELNLSSLELGDSALYFCASSGLVPLTDTQYFGPGTRLTVL.

This rearrangement joins TRBV9 to TRBJ1-1; D may be TRBD1 (5 bases). Trimming stripped 0 bases from V and 1 base from J, with 7 bases between. CDR1 is SGDLS, CDR2 YYNGEE, per germline. The CDR3 consists of 14 residues. CDR3 DNA sequence: TGTGCCAGCAGCGTAGCGGGGGGGAACACTGAAGCTTTCTTT. Translation: CASSVAGGNTEAFF.